The 22 T cell receptor beta chains listed next were all sequenced from one sample in a study of blood T cell repertoires in COVID-19. Repertoires were generated with immunoSEQ multiplex PCR, while TCRdb's copy carries only in-frame clones and drops some. The sample has 20,000 to 25,000 clones, approximately 88% seen once; the top ten hold approximately 28%. The sequencing input was peripheral blood. The receptors here all came from a woman between 70 and 85 years old with active COVID-19.

This chain connects TRBV7-2 to TRBJ2-1; D is perhaps TRBD1 (5 bases). Trimming took 2 bases from V and 9 from J, leaving 11 bases between them. The germline V gene has CDR1 SGHTA and CDR2 FQGNSA. The CDR3 extends over 13 amino acids. Here the CDR3 reads CASSLTPQGEQFF. CDR3 nucleotides: TGTGCCAGCAGCTTAACCCCCCAGGGTGAGCAGTTCTTC.

This clone was seen only once. This rearrangement joins TRBV30 to TRBJ2-7; 10 bases match TRBD1. After removal of 2 bases from V and 2 bases from J, the junction contained 6 bases not matched to a gene. This CDR3 comprises 15 residues. CDR1 and CDR2 from the germline V gene are GTSNPN and SVGIG (reference sequence). The CDR3 loop reads CAWSITTGGPYEQYF. The CDR3 DNA is TGTGCCTGGAGTATTACGACAGGGGGCCCCTACGAGCAGTACTTC.

The chain links TRBV6-5 to TRBJ1-1; 8 bases line up with TRBD1. The CDR3 totals 14 residues. The junction had 6 bases not matched to a gene; V was cut back by 6 bases and J by 3 bases. Germline V gene lookup returns CDR1 MNHEY and CDR2 SVGAGI. CDR3 loop: CASRVRGLDTEAFF. The CDR3 DNA is TGTGCCAGCAGGGTCAGGGGGCTAGACACTGAAGCTTTCTTT.

In this sample, this clone is large (0.1 to 1%). This chain uses TRBV5-1 with TRBJ2-7; 8 positions match TRBD2. This CDR3 has 14 amino acids. The ends lost 4 bases at V and 2 bases at J; junction bases unmatched: 5. CDR1 and CDR2 (germline): SGHRS, YFSETQ. CDR3 coding DNA: TGCGCCAGCAGCGAACGGGGGGGCCCCTACGAGCAGTACTTC. It translates to CASSERGGPYEQYF. Together with reference TRBV5-1 and TRBJ2-7, the CDR3 gives the full variable domain: KAGVTQTPRYLIKTRGQQVTLSCSPISGHRSVSWYQQTPGQGLQFLFEYFSETQRNKGNFPGRFSGRQFSNSRSEMNVSTLELGDSALYLCASSERGGPYEQYFGPGTRLTVT.

This clone was seen once. This sequence joins TRBV3-1 (or the pseudogene TRBV3-2) and TRBJ1-4; 9 bases fit TRBD1. The CDR3 runs 16 residues. The V segment lost 2 bases and the J segment 8 bases; nucleotides outside the gene matches: 9. From germline, CDR1 is LGHDT and CDR2 YNNKEL (reference sequence). This CDR3 reads CASSQRGTGTREKLFF. CDR3 DNA sequence: TGTGCCAGCAGCCAACGAGGGACAGGGACCCGGGAAAAACTGTTTTTT.

V usage is TRBV14 and J usage is TRBJ2-1; D might be TRBD1 (6 bases). The CDR3 extends over 15 amino acids. V lost 1 base, J lost 3 bases, and 10 bases lay in between. From germline, CDR1 is SGHDN and CDR2 FVKESK. The CDR3 DNA is TGTGCCAGCAGCCAAGGAGGGGGATACTACAATGAGCAGTTCTTC. Protein product: CASSQGGGYYNEQFF.

This clone was detected only a few times. The chain uses TRBV5-1 and TRBJ1-3; TRBD1 might be the D (6 bases). Germline V gene sequence: CDR1 SGHRS, CDR2 YFSETQ. Trimming took 1 base from V and 2 from J, leaving 19 bases between them. The CDR3 runs 18 residues. The CDR3 spells CASSLMSQGGSAGNTIYF. The CDR3 DNA sequence: TGCGCCAGCAGCTTGATGTCACAGGGTGGAAGCGCTGGAAACACCATATATTTT.

The rearrangement uses TRBV19 and TRBJ1-6; maybe TRBD1 (5 bases). The V gene's germline CDR1 is LNHDA and CDR2 SQIVND (reference sequence). The CDR3 covers 17 residues. The V and J ends lost 5 bases and 0 bases respectively, with 14 bases between them. The CDR3 DNA reads TGTGCCAGTAGTTCCCATAGACAGAGCTCCTATAATTCACCCCTCCACTTT. This gives the protein CASSSHRQSSYNSPLHF.

The CDR3 spells CASSYSIQGWMIDTQYF. CDR3 sequence (DNA): TGTGCCAGCAGTTACTCGATTCAGGGATGGATGATAGATACGCAGTATTTT. The genes are TRBV6-2 or TRBV6-3 and TRBJ2-3; possibly TRBD1 for D (5 bases). Germline CDR1 MNHEY, CDR2 SVGEGT. This CDR3 has 17 residues. Trimming left V 0 bases short and J 5 bases short, with 18 bases between.

This chain connects TRBV4-3 to TRBJ2-5, with 7 bases aligning to TRBD1. V dropped 4 bases and J dropped 3; count of bases not matched to a gene: 2. Looked up from germline, CDR1 is LGHNA and CDR2 is YSLEER. The CDR3 sequence is 13 residues long. CDR3 nucleotides: TGCGCCAGCAGCCGGGACAGAGAAGAGACCCAGTACTTC. The encoded protein is CASSRDREETQYF.

The gene calls are TRBV18 and TRBJ1-2; 7 bases align to TRBD1. The V gene's germline CDR1 is KGHSH and CDR2 LQKENI. With V trimmed by 2 bases and J by 2 bases, 2 bases remained unmatched. The CDR3 is 14 amino acids. In nucleotides, the CDR3 is TGTGCCAGCTCACCAGGACAGGACAACTATGGCTACACCTTC. This translates into CASSPGQDNYGYTF.

V usage is TRBV21-1 and J usage is TRBJ1-2; the table names TRBD1, a call not compared with the DNA. TRBV21-1 is marked as a pseudogene. The CDR3 contains 18 residues. The CDR3 nucleotides read TGTGCCAGCAGCAAAAAGCGCCGGGACAGGGGGCCGGACTATGGCTACACCTTC. Its protein product is CASSKKRRDRGPDYGYTF.

The chain couples TRBV6-4 to TRBJ2-7, with TRBD1 identical over 8 bases. Losses at the gene ends were 5 bases for V and 6 bases for J; bases not matched to a gene: 6. Germline CDR1 reads MRHNA; CDR2 reads SNTAGT. This CDR3 is 13 amino acids long. CDR3 DNA sequence: TGTGCCAGCAGTAGGGACAGGCTGTCCGAGCAGTACTTC. It codes for CASSRDRLSEQYF.

The rearrangement links TRBV6-5 to TRBJ2-3; TRBD2 aligns across 10 bases. The germline V gene encodes CDR1 MNHEY and CDR2 SVGAGI. The CDR3 is made up of 15 amino acids. V lost 5 bases and J lost 6; bases outside the gene matches: 8. CDR3 DNA sequence: TGTGCCAGCAGTCGCCAACTAGCGGGGACGGATACGCAGTATTTT. Its translation is CASSRQLAGTDTQYF.

The chain uses TRBV24-1 and TRBJ2-7; 9 nucleotides line up with TRBD1. Germline CDR1 KGHDR, CDR2 SFDVKD. The trim removed 0 bases at V and 7 bases at J, leaving 9 bases unmatched. This CDR3 comprises 16 residues. In nucleotides, the CDR3 is TGTGCCACCAGTGATTTGGTACCGGGACAGGGTTGGGAGCAGTACTTC. It yields the protein CATSDLVPGQGWEQYF.

The CDR3 DNA is TGTGCCAGCAGCGAGGGGGAGACCCAGTACTTC. Translated: CASSEGETQYF. The chain is built from TRBV9 and TRBJ2-5; maybe TRBD1 (5 bases). The CDR3 spans 11 residues. Germline V gene lookup returns CDR1 SGDLS and CDR2 YYNGEE. V was shortened by 3 bases and J by 5 bases, with 5 bases between the two germline ends.

CDR3 residues: CASSAMRGGNGELFF. CDR3 in DNA: TGTGCCAGCAGCGCCATGCGGGGGGGCAACGGGGAGCTGTTTTTT. The rearrangement links TRBV9 to TRBJ2-2; 9 bases are a match to TRBD2. Germline V gene lookup returns CDR1 SGDLS and CDR2 YYNGEE. The trim removed 3 bases at V and 7 bases at J, leaving 7 bases unmatched. CDR3 length: 15 amino acids.

J is TRBJ2-3 and V is TRBV18, with 10 bases fitting TRBD1. V shed 6 bases and J 5 bases; nucleotides not matched to a gene: 8. This CDR3 comprises 15 residues. Germline CDR1 and CDR2: KGHSH and LQKENI. The CDR3 sequence: CASSPGTGVQDTQYF. The DNA of the CDR3 is TGTGCCAGCTCCCCCGGGACAGGGGTACAAGATACGCAGTATTTT.

CDR3 sequence reads: CASSYSPTGRLYEQYF. Written as DNA, the CDR3 is TGTGCCAGCAGTTACTCGCCGACAGGGAGACTCTACGAGCAGTACTTC. The chain combines TRBV6-5 with TRBJ2-7, with 7 bases identical to TRBD1. Germline V gene sequence: CDR1 MNHEY, CDR2 SVGAGI. The CDR3 loop spans 16 amino acids. Losses at the gene ends were 0 bases for V and 3 bases for J; bases not matched to a gene: 8.

This clone was detected once. V usage is TRBV2 and J usage is TRBJ1-6, with TRBD1 as a possible D gene (6 bases). Trimming left V 4 bases short and J 10 bases short, with 17 bases between. Germline CDR1 SNHLY, CDR2 FYNNEI. The CDR3 extends over 15 amino acids. Here the CDR3 reads CASSANREITSPLHF. DNA for the CDR3: TGTGCCAGCAGTGCGAACAGGGAAATTACCTCACCCCTCCACTTT.

This chain uses TRBV12-3 or TRBV12-4 with TRBJ1-1; D not resolved. V was trimmed by 4 bases and J by 3 bases, leaving 6 bases between them. The CDR3 is 12 amino acids. Here the CDR3 reads CASSSIDTEAFF. The CDR3, as DNA: TGTGCCAGCAGTTCAATAGACACTGAAGCTTTCTTT.

This chain uses TRBV3-1 (or the pseudogene TRBV3-2) with TRBJ2-3, with TRBD2 identical over 15 bases. Germline V gene lookup returns CDR1 LGHDT and CDR2 YNNKEL (reference sequence). The CDR3 runs to 15 residues. With V trimmed by 6 bases and J by 5 bases, 3 bases remained unmatched. CDR3 DNA sequence: TGTGCCAGCAGGGGACTAGCGGGGGGTATAGATACGCAGTATTTT. Its protein product is CASRGLAGGIDTQYF.